This T cell receptor beta chain originates from a study of blood T cells in healthy people across ages. Study-level findings and limits: Roughly linearly, TCR beta diversity per million T cells fell as age increased.

A second PCR, run for roughly 6 to 11 cycles, used a sample-barcoded 5' primer plus a J-beta primer mix. TCRdb called the 5' RACE reads again in MiXCR, with one record for every CDR3 protein. The repertoire holds hundreds of thousands of distinct CDR3 sequences, with less than 25% as singletons. To note about this clonotype: Its antigen is not identified.

The germline V gene encodes CDR1 MDHEN and CDR2 SYDVKM. The CDR3 has 15 amino acids. V lost 5 bases and J 3 bases, leaving 14 bases between the germline ends. Isolating PBMCs gave at least 7 million of these cells per sample. These same data were also listed under a study on T cells of mothers and their children. That source adds: Relative to unrelated pairs, biologically related mother-child dyads exhibited marginally greater, non-significant overlap.

Sequencing used blood. This clonotype was sampled from a boy aged 5-17 years in good health. The rearrangement links TRBV28 to TRBJ2-1, with D unresolved. This CDR3 reads CASSEGRTYYNEQFF. The CDR3 DNA reads as TGTGCCAGCAGTGAAGGAAGGACGTACTACAATGAGCAGTTCTTC.